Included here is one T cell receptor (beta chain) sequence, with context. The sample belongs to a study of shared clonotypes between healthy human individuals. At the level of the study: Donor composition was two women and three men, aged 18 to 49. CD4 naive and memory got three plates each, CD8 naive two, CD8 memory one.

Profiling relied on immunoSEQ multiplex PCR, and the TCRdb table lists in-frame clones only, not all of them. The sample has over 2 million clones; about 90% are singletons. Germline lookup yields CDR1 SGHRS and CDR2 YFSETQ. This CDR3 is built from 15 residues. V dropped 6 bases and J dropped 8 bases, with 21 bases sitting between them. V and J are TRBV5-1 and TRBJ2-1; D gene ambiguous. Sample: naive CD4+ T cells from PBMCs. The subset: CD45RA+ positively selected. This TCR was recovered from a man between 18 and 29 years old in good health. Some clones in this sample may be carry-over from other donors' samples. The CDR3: CASNLRGYSIDEQFF. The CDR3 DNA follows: TGCGCCAGCAATCTCAGAGGATATTCAATCGATGAGCAGTTCTTC.